The 8 T cell receptor beta chains reported below all come from one sample, sequenced in a study of T-cell reconstitution after alpha-beta-depleted transplantation in children. The authors prepared the TCRbeta library with unique molecular identifiers. Via MiXCR, TCRdb re-called the PCR reads, giving one row per CDR3 protein. There are a few hundred thousand distinct CDR3 sequences in the sample; 9% to 10% occur only once, and approximately 5% lies in the top ten. This material consisted of PBMCs from the stem cell graft donor, taken from the stem cell graft. These receptors all come from a human donor who donated a stem cell graft to a child with SCID.

The sample holds many counts of this clonotype. J is TRBJ2-5 and V is TRBV27; D call uncertain. Germline V gene lookup returns CDR1 MNHEY and CDR2 SMNVEV (reference sequence). V was trimmed by 2 bases and J by 2 bases, leaving 6 bases between them. The length of the CDR3 is 13 residues. DNA of the CDR3: TGTGCCAGCAGTTTAGACTTACAAGAGACCCAGTACTTC. This translates into CASSLDLQETQYF.

This clonotype was counted many times. The chain combines TRBV6-1 with TRBJ1-4, with 8 nucleotides matching TRBD1. The V and J ends lost 6 bases and 5 bases, in that order; junction bases with no gene match: 5. From germline, CDR1 is MNHNS and CDR2 SASEGT. This CDR3 is 14 amino acids long. CDR3 residues: CASSLTGANEKLFF. The CDR3 nucleotides are TGTGCCAGCAGCTTGACAGGGGCGAATGAAAAACTGTTTTTT.

There are many counts of this clonotype. The gene calls are TRBV5-1 and TRBJ1-4; D gene unclear. The ends were cut back, 1 base at V and 2 bases at J, with 12 bases in the middle. Germline CDR1 SGHRS, CDR2 YFSETQ. This CDR3 has 16 amino acids. CDR3 in amino acids: CASSLTVPGTNEKLFF. CDR3 DNA sequence: TGCGCCAGCAGCTTGACAGTACCGGGGACTAATGAAAAACTGTTTTTT.

The chain recombines TRBV18 with TRBJ1-1; no firm D call. The V and J ends lost 1 base and 1 base respectively, with 13 bases between them. Germline V CDR1 and CDR2: KGHSH, LQKENI. The CDR3 spans 16 residues. CDR3 bases: TGTGCCAGCTCACCACGGCACGACCTTCAGAACACTGAAGCTTTCTTT. Translation: CASSPRHDLQNTEAFF.

At least ten counts were recorded for this clonotype. This rearrangement joins TRBV5-1 to TRBJ2-5; D is uncertain. CDR1 and CDR2 (germline): SGHRS, YFSETQ. This CDR3 spans 13 amino acids. Trimming removed 5 bases at V and 9 bases at J, with 17 bases between. The CDR3 DNA follows: TGCGCCAGCAGTATCAACAGCAGAAGGGCCCAGTACTTC. Its translation: CASSINSRRAQYF.

This clonotype turned up a few times. The rearrangement uses TRBV28 and TRBJ1-4; 8 bases line up with TRBD1. V gave up 4 bases and J gave up 3 bases; unmatched junction bases: 10. The germline V gene encodes CDR1 MDHEN and CDR2 SYDVKM. CDR3 size: 17 residues. The CDR3 here is CASSSPQGARANEKLFF. DNA of the CDR3: TGTGCCAGCAGTTCCCCTCAGGGGGCGCGAGCTAATGAAAAACTGTTTTTT.

Many counts were recorded for this clonotype. This sequence joins TRBV11-1 and TRBJ1-1; TRBD1 is a possible D gene (5 bases). CDR3 length: 14 amino acids. V was pared by 4 bases and J by 11 bases, with 20 bases between. Germline V lookup: CDR1 SGHAT, CDR2 FQDESV (reference sequence). The CDR3 spells CASSSPRDGFWAFF. In DNA, the CDR3 is TGTGCCAGCAGCTCCCCGCGGGACGGTTTTTGGGCTTTCTTT.

The CDR3 coding sequence is TGTGCCAGCTCACCTCAGGGCGGAGTTCAAGAGACCCAGTACTTC. Its protein product is CASSPQGGVQETQYF. This sequence joins TRBV18 and TRBJ2-5; possible D gene TRBD1, 5 bases. This CDR3 comprises 15 residues. Trimming took 3 bases from V and 2 from J, leaving 13 bases between them. Germline CDR1 reads KGHSH; CDR2 reads LQKENI.